Below are 25 T cell receptor beta chains sequenced from a single sample in a study of shared clonotypes between healthy human individuals. Naive CD8 cells were CD45RO-negative, positively selected for CCR7, excluding terminally differentiated effector memory CD45RA+ cells. The repertoire was sequenced with immunoSEQ multiplex PCR; TCRdb's copy has only in-frame clones and lacks some. Here the sample spans about 1.9 million clones, about 94% being singletons. Sequencing used naive CD8+ T cells from PBMCs. Receptor source: a man aged 18 to 30 in good health. Some clones in this sample may be carry-over from other donors' samples.

The chain has TRBV7-8 and TRBJ1-2; D not resolved. The CDR3 spans 15 residues. Germline V gene sequence: CDR1 SGHVS, CDR2 FQNEAQ. V lost 0 bases and J lost 0, with 8 bases in between. The DNA of the CDR3 is TGTGCCAGCAGCTTAGCTGGGCGGACTAACTATGGCTACACCTTC. It translates to CASSLAGRTNYGYTF.

This chain joins TRBV4-1 and TRBJ2-1; 7 bases agree with TRBD2. Germline V lookup: CDR1 MGHRA, CDR2 YSYEKL. V dropped 1 base and J dropped 15; count of bases not matched to a gene: 24. This CDR3 comprises 18 residues. CDR3 sequence reads: CASSQAPWGGMNPRAWFF. In DNA form, the CDR3 reads TGCGCCAGCAGCCAAGCCCCTTGGGGGGGAATGAATCCGCGCGCCTGGTTCTTC.

V is TRBV13 and J is TRBJ1-1, with D unresolved. V lost 5 bases to trimming and J lost 0 bases, with 13 bases between them. Germline V gene sequence: CDR1 PRHDT, CDR2 FYEKMQ (reference sequence). The length of the CDR3 is 15 residues. CDR3 amino acids: CASSPLGLLNTEAFF. CDR3 nucleotides: TGTGCCAGCAGCCCTCTGGGTCTTTTGAACACTGAAGCTTTCTTT.

V gene TRBV27 combines with J gene TRBJ1-1; TRBD1 agrees at 11 bases. This CDR3 has 16 residues. Germline CDR1 and CDR2: MNHEY and SMNVEV (reference sequence). Trimming took 2 bases from V and 6 from J; bases not matched to a gene: 8. The CDR3, as DNA: TGTGCCAGCAGTTTACTTACGGACAGGGGGCAGGCTGAAGCTTTCTTT. It codes for CASSLLTDRGQAEAFF.

This rearrangement joins TRBV5-8 to TRBJ2-1; D may be TRBD1 or TRBD2 (6 bases each). The CDR3 spans 13 residues. Germline V CDR1 and CDR2: SGHTS, YDEGEE. Trimming took off 4 bases at V and 4 bases at J, with 9 bases between the two ends. CDR3 in amino acids: CASSGGPYNEQFF. The DNA for the CDR3 is TGTGCCAGCAGCGGGGGGCCTTACAATGAGCAGTTCTTC. The variable domain in full, completed from reference TRBV5-8 and TRBJ2-1, reads EAGVTQSPTHLIKTRGQQATLRCSPISGHTSVYWYQQALGLGLQFLLWYDEGEERNRGNFPPRFSGRQFPNYSSELNVNALELEDSALYLCASSGGPYNEQFFGPGTRLTVL.

This chain links TRBV7-2 with TRBJ2-7; the match to TRBD2 covers 10 bases. V shed 2 bases and J 4 bases; nucleotides not matched to a gene: 5. Germline CDR1 reads SGHTA; CDR2 reads FQGNSA. The CDR3 has 15 amino acids. This CDR3 is CASSLSSGSLYEQYF. CDR3 in DNA: TGTGCCAGCAGCTTATCTAGCGGGAGTTTGTACGAGCAGTACTTC.

This rearrangement joins TRBV30 to TRBJ2-7, with 7 bases matching TRBD2. Germline V gene data show CDR1 as GTSNPN and CDR2 as SVGIG (reference sequence). The CDR3 extends over 13 amino acids. Trimming at V came to 5 bases and at J to 0 bases, leaving 4 bases not matched to a gene. The DNA for the CDR3 is TGTGCCTGGTCCAGGACTAGCTCCTACGAGCAGTACTTC. Translated: CAWSRTSSYEQYF. Looking up the rest from reference TRBV30 and TRBJ2-7 gives the full variable domain: SQTIHQWPATLVQPVGSPLSLECTVEGTSNPNLYWYRQAAGRGLQLLFYSVGIGQISSEVPQNLSASRPQDRQFILSSKKLLLSDSGFYLCAWSRTSSYEQYFGPGTRLTVT.

The chain is built from TRBV27 and TRBJ1-1; D might be TRBD1 (5 bases). The CDR3 spans 15 residues. V was shortened by 0 bases and J by 4 bases, with 12 bases between the two germline ends. The germline V gene encodes CDR1 MNHEY and CDR2 SMNVEV (reference sequence). Here the CDR3 DNA reads TGTGCCAGCAGTTTATCGGGGGAGGGGATCACTGAAGCTTTCTTT. It is translated as CASSLSGEGITEAFF.

This sequence joins TRBV2 and TRBJ2-3; D is unresolved. V shed 4 bases and J shed 1 base, with 6 bases lying between them. The CDR3 runs to 13 residues. The germline V gene encodes CDR1 SNHLY and CDR2 FYNNEI. CDR3 sequence reads: CASSAMGTDTQYF. In DNA form, the CDR3 reads TGTGCCAGCAGTGCCATGGGCACAGATACGCAGTATTTT.

Concerning this clone: This specimen includes other DNA sequences encoding the same CDR3. This chain connects TRBV7-9 to TRBJ2-1; tentatively, D is TRBD1 (5 bases). Germline V gene sequence: CDR1 SEHNR, CDR2 FQNEAQ (reference sequence). V was pared by 1 base and J by 7 bases, with 11 bases between. The CDR3 consists of 14 residues. The CDR3 nucleotides read TGTGCCAGCAGCTTAGTAGGGGCCGGGAATGAGCAGTTCTTC. Its protein is CASSLVGAGNEQFF.

The rearrangement joins TRBV4-1 to TRBJ2-5, with 8 bases identical to TRBD2. Per germline, CDR1 MGHRA and CDR2 YSYEKL. V dropped 0 bases and J dropped 5; count of bases not matched to a gene: 8. The CDR3 totals 16 residues. CDR3 in amino acids: CASSQDFREGLETQYF. In DNA form, the CDR3 reads TGCGCCAGCAGCCAAGATTTCCGGGAGGGCCTGGAGACCCAGTACTTC.

The rearrangement joins TRBV28 to TRBJ2-2; D remains ambiguous. The CDR3 is 14 residues long. Per germline, CDR1 MDHEN and CDR2 SYDVKM. Trimming left V 3 bases short and J 6 bases short, with 11 bases between. The DNA of the CDR3 is TGTGCCAGCAGTTTCCGGAGTAACTCCGGGGAGCTGTTTTTT. Protein sequence: CASSFRSNSGELFF. Filled out from reference TRBV28 and TRBJ2-2, the complete variable domain reads DVKVTQSSRYLVKRTGEKVFLECVQDMDHENMFWYRQDPGLGLRLIYFSYDVKMKEKGDIPEGYSVSREKKERFSLILESASTNQTSMYLCASSFRSNSGELFFGEGSRLTVL.

The chain carries TRBV7-9 and TRBJ1-1, with a possible D match to TRBD1 (5 bases). Trimming cost V 5 bases and J 2 bases, with 12 bases left between them. Germline V lookup: CDR1 SEHNR, CDR2 FQNEAQ (reference sequence). The CDR3 is 14 residues long. The CDR3: CASSPGPGNTEAFF. The CDR3 DNA sequence: TGTGCCAGCAGCCCGGGGCCGGGAAACACTGAAGCTTTCTTT.

The chain employs TRBV5-1 and TRBJ1-5; no definite D call. The CDR3 loop spans 17 amino acids. Per the germline V gene, CDR1 is SGHRS and CDR2 is YFSETQ. Between the trimmed V and J ends, which lost 4 bases and 2 bases, there was a span of 19 bases. The CDR3 protein is CASSPDPDVFGNQPQHF. CDR3 nucleotides: TGCGCCAGCAGCCCGGACCCAGATGTCTTTGGCAATCAGCCCCAGCATTTT.

J is TRBJ2-6 and V is TRBV25-1, with D uncertain. The CDR3 loop spans 14 amino acids. The ends were cut back, 2 bases at V and 0 bases at J, with 2 bases in the middle. From germline, CDR1 is MGHDK and CDR2 SYGVNS. The CDR3 here is CASSEGSGANVLTF. In DNA form, the CDR3 reads TGTGCCAGCAGTGAAGGCTCTGGGGCCAACGTCCTGACTTTC.

The chain carries TRBV10-3 and TRBJ1-2, with no clear D. CDR3 length: 12 residues. V was pared by 2 bases and J by 4 bases, with 5 bases between. The germline V gene encodes CDR1 ENHRY and CDR2 SYGVKD. CDR3 in amino acids: CAISEAVYGYTF. CDR3 nucleotides: TGTGCCATCAGTGAGGCCGTCTATGGCTACACCTTC.

V is TRBV19 and J is TRBJ2-5; D could derive from TRBD1 or TRBD2 (6 bases each). Trimming stripped 3 bases from V and 0 bases from J, with 14 bases between. The CDR3 length is 16 residues. Germline V gene data show CDR1 as LNHDA and CDR2 as SQIVND (reference sequence). The CDR3 bases are TGTGCCAGTAGTATGAGGTGGGGGGCCTACCAAGAGACCCAGTACTTC. The encoded protein is CASSMRWGAYQETQYF.

CDR3 DNA: TGTGCCAGCAGCTTAGCTCACTCTGGGGCCAACGTCCTGACTTTC. Protein product: CASSLAHSGANVLTF. The chain has TRBV11-1 and TRBJ2-6; D gene ambiguous. Germline V gene sequence: CDR1 SGHAT, CDR2 FQDESV (reference sequence). Trimming took 0 bases from V and 0 from J, leaving 3 bases between them. The CDR3 sequence is 15 residues long.

This clone was seen a single time. V usage is TRBV28 and J usage is TRBJ1-1; maybe TRBD1 (6 bases). Germline CDR1 is MDHEN and CDR2 is SYDVKM. V dropped 2 bases and J dropped 3 bases, with 13 bases sitting between them. CDR3 size: 15 residues. The CDR3 nucleotides read TGTGCCAGCAGTTTAGGGCAGGGGTGGCACACTGAAGCTTTCTTT. Its protein product is CASSLGQGWHTEAFF.

On this clone itself: The DNA is omitted, as the CDR3 cannot be located on it reliably, and the CDR3 follows TCRdb's listing. Other nucleotide sequences in the sample specify the same CDR3. The chain couples TRBV27 to TRBJ2-5. Both ends counted, the CDR3 spans 11 residues. Germline V gives CDR1 MNHEY, CDR2 SMNVEV (reference sequence). The CDR3 region is CASSFLETQYF.

The chain combines TRBV10-1 with TRBJ2-7; no reliable D call. Trimming stripped 6 bases from V and 7 bases from J, with 19 bases between. Germline CDR1 and CDR2: WNHNN and SYGVQD (reference sequence). The CDR3 is 14 amino acids. The CDR3 bases are TGCGCCAGCAGCCCCGTGATGGGGTCGAGTGAGCAGTACTTC. Residues: CASSPVMGSSEQYF.

The rearrangement uses TRBV27 and TRBJ1-2; D ambiguous. This CDR3 comprises 17 residues. The V and J ends lost 6 bases and 1 base respectively, with 21 bases between them. Germline V gene lookup returns CDR1 MNHEY and CDR2 SMNVEV (reference sequence). CDR3 protein: CASSGPGQPPYNYGYTF. CDR3 nucleotides: TGTGCCAGCAGCGGTCCTGGTCAACCCCCATATAACTATGGCTACACCTTC.

The chain recombines TRBV2 with TRBJ2-7, with D tentatively TRBD1 (7 bases). CDR3 length: 13 amino acids. With 5 bases removed from V and 4 bases from J, the gap between germline ends came to 12 bases. Germline V gene lookup returns CDR1 SNHLY and CDR2 FYNNEI. CDR3 protein: CASSPGDRYEQYF. The DNA of the CDR3 is TGTGCCAGCAGTCCGGGGGACAGATACGAGCAGTACTTC.

V is TRBV7-3 and J is TRBJ2-7, with 10 nucleotides matching TRBD2. From germline, CDR1 is SGHTA and CDR2 FQGTGA. The CDR3 is made up of 13 amino acids. The V segment lost 9 bases and the J segment 7 bases; nucleotides outside the gene matches: 9. The CDR3 DNA reads as TGTGCCAGGGGAGTAGCGGGAGGAGGAGAGCAGTACTTC. It is translated as CARGVAGGGEQYF. Based on the CDR3 plus reference TRBV7-3 and TRBJ2-7, the full variable domain is GAGVSQTPSNKVTEKGKYVELRCDPISGHTALYWYRQSLGQGPEFLIYFQGTGAADDSGLPNDRFFAVRPEGSVSTLKIQRTERGDSAVYLCARGVAGGGEQYFGPGTRLTVT.

V is TRBV14 and J is TRBJ2-5, with 10 bases fitting TRBD2. Germline assignment: CDR1 SGHDN and CDR2 FVKESK. The junction had 14 bases not matched to a gene; V was cut back by 2 bases and J by 5 bases. This CDR3 is 18 amino acids long. CDR3 loop: CASSQLAGVSESSETQYF. The CDR3 bases are TGTGCCAGCAGCCAACTAGCGGGAGTTTCGGAGTCTTCGGAGACCCAGTACTTC.